These T cell receptor beta chains were read from a single sample in a study of shared clonotypes between healthy human individuals. The method was immunoSEQ multiplex PCR; TCRdb's version includes in-frame clones alone and lacks a portion of them. The sample holds a few million clones, about 92% seen once. The source material was naive CD4+ T cells from PBMCs. These receptors were taken from a man aged 18 to 35 in good health. Some clones in this sample may be carry-over from other donors' samples. Each CDR3 is given with its conserved first and last residue. Fields, in order: V gene, clone size, D gene, J gene, CDR3 DNA, CDR3 protein. D genes are given only for firm matches. Clone size is shown for a subset of rows, as once, few, many or a class of expanded clone.

>TRBV5-1|NA|TRBD2|TRBJ2-1
TGCGCCAGCAGCTTCATTCCGGGACTAGCGGACTACAATGAGCAGTTCTTC
CASSFIPGLADYNEQFF
>TRBV14|NA|NA|TRBJ1-1
TGTGCCAGCAGCTTTAGGGATTTCCGCGGGGGGACTGAAGCTTTCTTT
CASSFRDFRGGTEAFF
>TRBV6-1|NA|NA|TRBJ2-2
TGTGCCAGCAGTGACCGGAGGGGTCAGACCGGGGAGCTGTTTTTT
CASSDRRGQTGELFF
>TRBV15|NA|NA|TRBJ1-1
TGTGCCACCAGCAGAGATGCCAGGACCTCAAGGGGTTTCTTT
CATSRDARTSRGFF
>TRBV11-2|NA|NA|TRBJ1-1
TGTGCCAGCAGCTTAGTAGGGGTAAAGAACACTGAAGCTTTCTTT
CASSLVGVKNTEAFF
>TRBV2|NA|NA|TRBJ2-7
TGTGCCAGCAGTGACGGGCCCGGGCGGGTGCAGTACTTC
CASSDGPGRVQYF
>TRBV28|NA|NA|TRBJ2-4
TGTGCCAGCAGTTTCGGGGGTGCGACCAAAAACATTCAGTACTTC
CASSFGGATKNIQYF
>TRBV6-5|once|NA|TRBJ1-2
TGTGCCAGCAGTTACTCGATATCGAGGGGTTATGGCTACACCTTC
CASSYSISRGYGYTF
>TRBV9|NA|TRBD1|TRBJ1-5
TGTGCCAGCAGCCAGGGGGCCGATAGCAATCAGCCCCAGCATTTT
CASSQGADSNQPQHF
>TRBV19|NA|TRBD2|TRBJ2-2
TGTGCCAGCTTAGCGGGACCTGCGGGGGGGACCGGGGAGCTGTTTTTT
CASLAGPAGGTGELFF
>TRBV28|NA|TRBD2|TRBJ2-7
TGTGCCAGCACCCTAGCGGGAGCTCTTAGTTCCTACGAGCAGTACTTC
CASTLAGALSSYEQYF
>TRBV5-1|NA|TRBD1|TRBJ2-7
TGCGCCAGCAGCCGGGGACAGGGGGCGTACGAGCAGTACTTC
CASSRGQGAYEQYF
>TRBV6-5|NA|NA|TRBJ2-1
TGTGCCAGCAGGACCCAATACAATGAGCAGTTCTTC
CASRTQYNEQFF
>TRBV28|once|NA|TRBJ2-7
TGTGCCAGCAGCTCCCCGGGGTCCTATAAACTCTTC
CASSSPGSYKLF
>TRBV7-3|NA|TRBD2|TRBJ2-7
TGTGCCAGCAGCCCACGAGGGGGTAGCGGGAGCGGAGAATCCTACGAGCAGTACTTC
CASSPRGGSGSGESYEQYF
>TRBV19|NA|NA|TRBJ2-5
TGTGCCAGTAGTATAGGGGGGAGAGGCGAGACCCAGTACTTC
CASSIGGRGETQYF